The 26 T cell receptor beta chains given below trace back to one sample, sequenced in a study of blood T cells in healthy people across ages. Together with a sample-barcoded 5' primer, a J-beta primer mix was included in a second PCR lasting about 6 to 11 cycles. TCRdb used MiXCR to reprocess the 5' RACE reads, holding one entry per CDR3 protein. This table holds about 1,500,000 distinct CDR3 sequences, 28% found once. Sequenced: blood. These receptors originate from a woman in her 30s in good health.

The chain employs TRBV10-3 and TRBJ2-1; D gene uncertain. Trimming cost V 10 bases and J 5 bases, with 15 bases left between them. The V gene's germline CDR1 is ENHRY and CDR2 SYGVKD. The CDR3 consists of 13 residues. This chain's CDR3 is CATRRYEDNEQFF. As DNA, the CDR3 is TGTGCCACCAGGAGATACGAAGACAATGAGCAGTTCTTC.

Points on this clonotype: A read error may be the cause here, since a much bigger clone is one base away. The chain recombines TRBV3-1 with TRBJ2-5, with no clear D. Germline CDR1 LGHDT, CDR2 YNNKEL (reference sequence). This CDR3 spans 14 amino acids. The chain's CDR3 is CAGSQDLVMRTQYF. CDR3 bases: TGTGCCGGCAGCCAAGATTTGGTAATGCGGACCCAGTACTTC.

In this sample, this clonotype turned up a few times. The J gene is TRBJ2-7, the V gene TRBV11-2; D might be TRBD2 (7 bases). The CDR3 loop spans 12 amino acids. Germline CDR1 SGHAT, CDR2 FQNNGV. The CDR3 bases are TGTGTCGGAGGGGGGCCGGGGGGCGTGCAGTACTTC. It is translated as CVGGGPGGVQYF.

This CDR3 reads CSVLRSGPTDTQYF. The CDR3 bases are TGCAGTGTCCTAAGGTCGGGCCCCACAGATACGCAGTATTTT. The chain has TRBV20-1 and TRBJ2-3; no definite D call. This CDR3 has 14 amino acids. Deletions cut 7 bases from V and 2 bases from J, with 16 bases between. Germline CDR1 is DFQATT and CDR2 is SNEGSKA (reference sequence).

The CDR3 loop reads CASSLGGQAHEQFF. CDR3 DNA sequence: TGCGCCAGCAGCTTGGGGGGTCAGGCCCATGAGCAGTTCTTC. The V call is TRBV5-1, the J call TRBJ2-1; no firm D call. CDR1 and CDR2 (germline): SGHRS, YFSETQ. Trimming removed 0 bases from V and 8 bases from J, with 12 bases in between. The CDR3 is 14 amino acids. The complete variable domain, with remaining parts taken from reference TRBV5-1 and TRBJ2-1, reads KAGVTQTPRYLIKTRGQQVTLSCSPISGHRSVSWYQQTPGQGLQFLFEYFSETQRNKGNFPGRFSGRQFSNSRSEMNVSTLELGDSALYLCASSLGGQAHEQFFGPGTRLTVL.

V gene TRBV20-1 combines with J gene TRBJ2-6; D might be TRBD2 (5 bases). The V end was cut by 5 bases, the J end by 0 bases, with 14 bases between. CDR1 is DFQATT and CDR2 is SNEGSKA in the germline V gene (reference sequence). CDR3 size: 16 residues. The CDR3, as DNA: TGCAGTGCTGGAGGCACCGGAGGCTCTGGGGCCAACGTCCTGACTTTC. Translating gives CSAGGTGGSGANVLTF.

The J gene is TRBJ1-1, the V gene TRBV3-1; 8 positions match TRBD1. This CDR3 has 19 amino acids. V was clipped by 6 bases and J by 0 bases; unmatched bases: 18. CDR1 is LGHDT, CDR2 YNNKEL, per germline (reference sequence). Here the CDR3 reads CASSPKGQGALSLNTEAFF. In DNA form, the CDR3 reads TGTGCCAGCAGTCCCAAGGGCCAGGGGGCCCTTTCATTGAACACTGAAGCTTTCTTT.

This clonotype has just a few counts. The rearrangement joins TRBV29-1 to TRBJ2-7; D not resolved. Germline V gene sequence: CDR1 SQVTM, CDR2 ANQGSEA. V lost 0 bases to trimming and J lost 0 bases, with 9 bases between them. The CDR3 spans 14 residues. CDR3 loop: CSVEDSNFSYEQYF. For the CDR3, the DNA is TGCAGCGTTGAAGACAGTAACTTCTCCTACGAGCAGTACTTC.

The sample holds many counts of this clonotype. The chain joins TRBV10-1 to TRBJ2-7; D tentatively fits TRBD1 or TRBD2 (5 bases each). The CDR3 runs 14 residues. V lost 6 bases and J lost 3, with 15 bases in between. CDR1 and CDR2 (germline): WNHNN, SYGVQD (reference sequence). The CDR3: CASSSGPRGYEQYF. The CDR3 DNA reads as TGCGCCAGCAGCTCAGGGCCCCGGGGCTACGAGCAGTACTTC.

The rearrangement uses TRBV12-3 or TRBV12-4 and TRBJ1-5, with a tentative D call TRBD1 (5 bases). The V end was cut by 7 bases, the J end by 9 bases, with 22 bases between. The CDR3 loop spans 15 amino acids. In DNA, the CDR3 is TGTGCCAGCACCAATTGGGGCAGTAACAGCGGGCCCCAGCATTTT. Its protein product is CASTNWGSNSGPQHF.

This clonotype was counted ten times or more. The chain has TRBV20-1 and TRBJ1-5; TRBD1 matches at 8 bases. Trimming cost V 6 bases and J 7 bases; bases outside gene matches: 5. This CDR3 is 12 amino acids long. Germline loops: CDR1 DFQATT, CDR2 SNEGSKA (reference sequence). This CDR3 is CSAETGGQPQHF. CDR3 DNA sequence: TGCAGTGCCGAAACAGGGGGACAGCCCCAGCATTTT.

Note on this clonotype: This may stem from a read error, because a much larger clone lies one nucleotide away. The CDR3 nucleotides are TGTGCCAGCAGTTTCCCGGCTAGCGGGAGCTCCTACAAGCAGTACTTC. Protein: CASSFPASGSSYKQYF. V usage is TRBV12-3 or TRBV12-4 and J usage is TRBJ2-7, with 10 nucleotides matching TRBD2. This CDR3 contains 16 residues.

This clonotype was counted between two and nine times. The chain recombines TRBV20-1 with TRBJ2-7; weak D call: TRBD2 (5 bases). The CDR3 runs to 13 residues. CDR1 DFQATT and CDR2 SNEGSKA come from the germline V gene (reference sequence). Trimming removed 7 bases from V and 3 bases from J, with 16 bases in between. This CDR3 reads CSGLALGFYEQYF. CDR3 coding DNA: TGCAGTGGTCTAGCTCTAGGCTTCTACGAGCAGTACTTC.

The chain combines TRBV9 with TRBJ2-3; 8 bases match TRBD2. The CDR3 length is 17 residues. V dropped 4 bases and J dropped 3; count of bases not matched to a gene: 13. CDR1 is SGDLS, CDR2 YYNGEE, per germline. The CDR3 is CASSTREGVPRTDTQYF. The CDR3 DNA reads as TGTGCCAGCAGCACCCGGGAGGGGGTCCCGCGGACAGATACGCAGTATTTT.

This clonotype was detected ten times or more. The CDR3 here is CASSPIGGVGETQYF. CDR3 bases: TGTGCCAGCAGTCCCATCGGGGGTGTGGGAGAGACCCAGTACTTC. This chain links TRBV6-5 with TRBJ2-5; possibly TRBD2 for D (6 bases). Trimming shortened V by 5 bases and J by 4 bases, and 17 bases separated the two germline ends. CDR1 MNHEY and CDR2 SVGAGI come from the germline V gene. CDR3 length: 15 amino acids.

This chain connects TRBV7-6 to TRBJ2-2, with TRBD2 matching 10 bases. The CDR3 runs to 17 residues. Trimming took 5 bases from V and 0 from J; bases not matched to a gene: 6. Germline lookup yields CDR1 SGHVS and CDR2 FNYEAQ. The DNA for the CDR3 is TGTGCCAGCAGCCAACTAGCGGGGATCGCGAACACCGGGGAGCTGTTTTTT. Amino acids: CASSQLAGIANTGELFF. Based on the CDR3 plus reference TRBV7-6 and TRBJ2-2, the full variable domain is GAGVSQSPRYKVTKRGQDVALRCDPISGHVSLYWYRQALGQGPEFLTYFNYEAQQDKSGLPNDRFSAERPEGSISTLTIQRTEQRDSAMYRCASSQLAGIANTGELFFGEGSRLTVL.

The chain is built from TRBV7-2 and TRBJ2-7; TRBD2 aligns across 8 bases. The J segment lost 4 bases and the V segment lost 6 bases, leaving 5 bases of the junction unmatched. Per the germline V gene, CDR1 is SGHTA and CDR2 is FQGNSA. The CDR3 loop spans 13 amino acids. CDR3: CASRLSGGYEQYF. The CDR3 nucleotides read TGTGCCAGCAGGCTAAGCGGGGGTTACGAGCAGTACTTC.

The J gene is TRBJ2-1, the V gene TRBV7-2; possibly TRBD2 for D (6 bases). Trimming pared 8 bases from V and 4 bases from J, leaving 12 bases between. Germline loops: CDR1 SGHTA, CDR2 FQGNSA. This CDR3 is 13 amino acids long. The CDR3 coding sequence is TGTGCCAGCGGCTCGGGACTTTACAATGAGCAGTTCTTC. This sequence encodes CASGSGLYNEQFF.

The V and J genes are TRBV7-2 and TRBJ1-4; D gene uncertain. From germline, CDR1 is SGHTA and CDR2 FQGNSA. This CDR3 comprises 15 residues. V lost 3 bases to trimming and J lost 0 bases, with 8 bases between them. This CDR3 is CASSLTPATNEKLFF. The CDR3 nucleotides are TGTGCCAGCAGCTTGACCCCAGCAACTAATGAAAAACTGTTTTTT.

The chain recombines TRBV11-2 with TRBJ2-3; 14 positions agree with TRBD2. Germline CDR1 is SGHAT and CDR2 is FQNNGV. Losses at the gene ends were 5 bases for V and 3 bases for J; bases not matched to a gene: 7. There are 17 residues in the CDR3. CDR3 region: CASSLRLAGGNTDTQYF. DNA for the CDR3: TGTGCCAGCAGCCTGCGACTAGCGGGGGGGAATACAGATACGCAGTATTTT.

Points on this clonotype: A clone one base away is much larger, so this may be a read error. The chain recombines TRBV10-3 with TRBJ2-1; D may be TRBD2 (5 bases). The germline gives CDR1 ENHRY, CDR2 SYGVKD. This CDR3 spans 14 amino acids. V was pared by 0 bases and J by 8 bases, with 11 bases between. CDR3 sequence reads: CAISESAVEDEQFF. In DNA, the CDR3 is TGTGCCATCAGTGAGTCGGCAGTGGAGGATGAGCAGTTCTTC.

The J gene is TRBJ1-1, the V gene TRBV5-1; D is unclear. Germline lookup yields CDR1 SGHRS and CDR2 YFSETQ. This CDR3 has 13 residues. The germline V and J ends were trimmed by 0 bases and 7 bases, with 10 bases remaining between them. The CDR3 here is CASSLGVWGEAFF. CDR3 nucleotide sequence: TGCGCCAGCAGCTTGGGGGTGTGGGGTGAAGCTTTCTTT.

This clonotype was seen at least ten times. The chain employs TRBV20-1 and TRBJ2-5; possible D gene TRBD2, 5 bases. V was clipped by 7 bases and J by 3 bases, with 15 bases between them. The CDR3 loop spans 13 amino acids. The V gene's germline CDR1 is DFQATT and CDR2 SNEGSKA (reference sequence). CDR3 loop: CSGTVSGKETQYF. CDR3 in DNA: TGCAGTGGGACCGTGAGCGGTAAAGAGACCCAGTACTTC.

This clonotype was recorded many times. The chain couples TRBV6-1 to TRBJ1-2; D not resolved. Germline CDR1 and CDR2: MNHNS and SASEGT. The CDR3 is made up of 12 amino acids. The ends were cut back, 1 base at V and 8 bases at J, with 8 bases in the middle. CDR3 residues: CASSEVAGGYTF. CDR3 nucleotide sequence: TGTGCCAGCAGTGAAGTCGCGGGAGGCTACACCTTC.

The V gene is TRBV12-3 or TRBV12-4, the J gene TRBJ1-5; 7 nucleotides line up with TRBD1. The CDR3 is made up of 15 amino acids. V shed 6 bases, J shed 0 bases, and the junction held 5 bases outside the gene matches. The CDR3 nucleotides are TGTGCCAGCAGAGGGGACAGCCCTAGCAATCAGCCCCAGCATTTT. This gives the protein CASRGDSPSNQPQHF.

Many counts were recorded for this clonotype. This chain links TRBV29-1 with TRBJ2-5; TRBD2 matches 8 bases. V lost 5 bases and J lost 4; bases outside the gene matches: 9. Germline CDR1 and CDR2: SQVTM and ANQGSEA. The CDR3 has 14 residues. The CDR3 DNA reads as TGCAGCGTTTATAGCGGGGCGAGGAGAGAGACCCAGTACTTC. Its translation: CSVYSGARRETQYF.